The rows below give T cell receptor beta chains drawn from one sample of a study of regulatory and conventional T cells in RAG deficiency. Here immunoSEQ multiplex PCR was the method, and the copy in TCRdb shows in-frame clones only, minus some. The sample lists more than 40,000 clones; about 87% were seen once. Another study also made use of these data, one on regulatory T cells.

Sequencing used CD4+ effector T cells sorted from blood. Every receptor here comes from a human donor in good health. Both conserved end residues are part of each CDR3. D genes are given only for firm matches. Rows give clone size only sometimes, using once, few, many, or a class for an expanded clone.

v_call,d_call,clone_size,j_call,cdr3_aa,cdr3_nt
TRBV6-1,NA,NA,TRBJ2-7,CASSEGTAGGEQYF,TGTGCCAGCAGTGAAGGGACAGCCGGGGGTGAGCAGTACTTC
TRBV19,NA,NA,TRBJ1-2,CASTIRGRDGYTF,TGTGCCAGTACAATCCGGGGAAGGGATGGCTACACCTTC
TRBV2,NA,NA,TRBJ1-2,CASRLDSNYGYTF,TGTGCCAGCAGGTTGGACAGTAACTATGGCTACACCTTC
TRBV14,NA,NA,TRBJ1-2,CASSQERWSYGYTF,TGTGCCAGCAGCCAAGAGAGGTGGAGCTATGGCTACACCTTC
TRBV11-2,TRBD1,NA,TRBJ1-6,CASSLEATGGGSPLHF,TGTGCCAGCAGCTTAGAGGCGACAGGGGGCGGTTCACCCCTCCACTTT
TRBV13,TRBD2,NA,TRBJ2-1,CASEGGRARSYNEQFF,TGTGCCAGCGAGGGCGGGAGGGCCAGGTCCTACAATGAGCAGTTCTTC
TRBV28,NA,NA,TRBJ1-2,CASRSDRLGYTF,TGTGCCAGCAGGTCTGACAGATTGGGCTACACCTTC
TRBV7-9,TRBD2,NA,TRBJ2-5,CASSLTSGEKETQYF,TGTGCCAGCAGCCTGACTAGCGGTGAGAAAGAGACCCAGTACTTC
TRBV29-1,NA,once,TRBJ1-1,CSANMNTEAFF,TGCAGCGCAAACATGAACACTGAAGCTTTCTTT
TRBV6-5,TRBD1,once,TRBJ1-1,CASSTWTGTDTEAFF,TGTGCCAGCAGTACATGGACAGGGACTGACACTGAAGCTTTCTTT
TRBV6-5,TRBD2,NA,TRBJ2-7,CASTTGGRYEQYF,TGTGCCAGCACGACGGGGGGGCGGTACGAGCAGTACTTC
TRBV7-2,NA,once,TRBJ1-1,CASSRQNMNTEAFF,TGTGCCAGCAGCCGACAGAATATGAACACTGAAGCTTTCTTT
TRBV2,NA,NA,TRBJ2-1,CASTPGRANNEQFF,TGTGCCAGCACCCCAGGGCGGGCTAACAATGAGCAGTTCTTC
TRBV18,TRBD2,NA,TRBJ2-3,CASSPVAAGGNQYF,TGTGCCAGCTCACCAGTGGCAGCGGGGGGTAACCAGTATTTT
TRBV19,TRBD1,NA,TRBJ2-1,CASSIQGVVNEQFF,TGTGCCAGTAGTATACAGGGGGTGGTCAATGAGCAGTTCTTC
TRBV28,NA,NA,TRBJ1-2,CASSLGGSRGYTF,TGTGCTAGCAGTTTAGGGGGGTCGCGAGGCTACACCTTC
TRBV5-1,TRBD2,NA,TRBJ2-3,CASSLAPGLDTDTQYF,TGCGCCAGCAGCTTGGCCCCGGGACTAGACACAGATACGCAGTATTTT
TRBV12-2,NA,once,TRBJ1-4,CASRLTYSLLKGEKLFF,TGTGCAAGTCGCTTAACATACAGCCTGCTAAAAGGAGAAAAACTGTTTTTT
TRBV11-3,NA,NA,TRBJ1-5,CASSLEGWQGTRNQPQHF,TGTGCCAGCAGCTTAGAGGGGTGGCAGGGGACGCGCAATCAGCCCCAGCATTTT
TRBV6-5,NA,NA,TRBJ1-5,CASSRRGGQPQHF,TGTGCCAGCAGCCGACGGGGAGGGCAGCCCCAGCATTTT
TRBV15,NA,NA,TRBJ1-5,CATSRESFRAGGGQHF,TGTGCCACCAGCAGAGAGAGCTTCAGGGCCGGAGGGGGCCAGCATTTT
TRBV18,NA,NA,TRBJ1-2,CASSPGGAVHYGYTF,TGTGCCAGCTCACCGGGAGGGGCCGTCCACTATGGCTACACCTTC
TRBV10-2,NA,NA,TRBJ2-7,CASSATRGAYEQYF,TGCGCCAGTTCTGCTACCAGAGGGGCCTACGAGCAGTACTTC
TRBV11-3,TRBD1,few,TRBJ1-1,CASSLGGQGLEAFF,TGTGCCAGCAGCTTAGGAGGACAGGGGTTAGAAGCTTTCTTT
TRBV15,NA,NA,TRBJ2-1,CATTTSSYNEQFF,TGTGCCACCACCACGTCTAGCTACAATGAGCAGTTCTTC
TRBV5-1,NA,once,TRBJ1-6,CASSRRSYNSPLHF,TGCGCCAGCAGTCGACGGTCCTATAATTCACCCCTCCACTTT
TRBV18,NA,NA,TRBJ2-7,CASSPSDSYEQYF,TGTGCCAGCTCACCTAGCGATTCCTACGAGCAGTACTTC